This TCR beta chain is from a study of T cells in Graves' hyperthyroidism and ophthalmopathy. This clonotype occurred many times. The germline CDR1 and CDR2 sequences are MGHRA and YSYEKL. The CDR3 is made up of 13 amino acids. V dropped 1 base and J dropped 7 bases, with 10 bases sitting between them. From RNA transcripts, TCR beta CDR3 regions were amplified. During a first-round RT-PCR of the TCR CDR3, the HTBI primer set was used. TCRdb processed the multiplex PCR reads anew with MiXCR; each CDR3 protein has one entry. The repertoire holds nearly 600,000 distinct CDR3 sequences, 14% seen once, with approximately 5.7% in the top ten. Researchers barred patients who had uncontrolled infection, other autoimmune disease, pregnancy or lactation. The blood sample predates any ophthalmopathy symptoms, coming from first hyperthyroidism diagnosis.

The specimen was blood. This TCR came from a woman in her 30s with Graves' hyperthyroidism that later progressed to Graves' ophthalmopathy. The rearrangement links TRBV4-1 to TRBJ1-2; D remains unclear. CDR3 DNA sequence: TGCGCCAGCAGCCAAGTCCCTGGGTCTGGCTACACCTTC. It encodes CASSQVPGSGYTF.